This T cell receptor (beta chain) originates from a study of Tregs in tolerant kidney transplant recipients. CDR3 length: 15 residues. V was cut by 0 bases and J by 3 bases, with 11 bases left in between. The germline V gene encodes CDR1 LGHNA and CDR2 YNFKEQ. Unstimulated Tregs (CD4+CD25+CD127-) and CD4+CD25- non-Tregs were sorted from PBMCs. Produced via immunoSEQ multiplex PCR; TCRdb's table is partial and in-frame only. The sample shows roughly 80,000 clones, roughly 90% of them seen only once. Sequences were derived from Tregs from blood, sampled before the transplant. The sequence was collected from a human donor who received a combined kidney and bone marrow transplant. The chain is built from TRBV4-2 and TRBJ1-1; D uncertain. CDR3 sequence (DNA): TGTGCCAGCAGCCAAGATTTGGAAGCGGACACTGAAGCTTTCTTT. As protein: CASSQDLEADTEAFF.